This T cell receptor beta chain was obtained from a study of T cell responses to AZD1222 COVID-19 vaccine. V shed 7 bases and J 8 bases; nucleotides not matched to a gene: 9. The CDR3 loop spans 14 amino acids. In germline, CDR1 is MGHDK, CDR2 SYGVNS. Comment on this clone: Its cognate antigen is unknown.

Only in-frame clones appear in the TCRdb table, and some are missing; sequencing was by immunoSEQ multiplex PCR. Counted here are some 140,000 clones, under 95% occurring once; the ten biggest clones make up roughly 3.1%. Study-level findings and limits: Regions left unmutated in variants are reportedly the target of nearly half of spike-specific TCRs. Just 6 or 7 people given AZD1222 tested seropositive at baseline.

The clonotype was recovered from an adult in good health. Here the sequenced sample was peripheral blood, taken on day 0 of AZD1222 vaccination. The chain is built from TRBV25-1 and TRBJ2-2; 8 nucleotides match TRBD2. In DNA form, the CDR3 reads TGTGCCAGCATACCAGCGGGAGAGGTAGGGGAGCTGTTTTTT. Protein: CASIPAGEVGELFF.